Shown below are 18 T cell receptor beta chains from a single sample sequenced in a study of OX40 agonist ivuxolimab in advanced cancers. Only in-frame clones appear in the TCRdb table, and some are missing; sequencing was by immunoSEQ multiplex PCR. This sample has roughly 74,000 clones, with 92% found just once. This specimen was CD4+ or CD8+ T cells sorted from blood, taken in a trial of the OX40 agonist ivuxolimab. The receptors were gathered from an adult with an advanced solid tumor such as melanoma, head and neck, liver or kidney cancer.

The J gene is TRBJ1-2, the V gene TRBV13; tentative D call: TRBD1 (5 bases). Between the trimmed V and J ends, which lost 0 bases and 8 bases, there was a span of 16 bases. Germline lookup yields CDR1 PRHDT and CDR2 FYEKMQ (reference sequence). There are 15 residues in the CDR3. The CDR3 loop is CASSLGGSSGGGYTF. DNA of the CDR3: TGTGCCAGCAGCTTAGGCGGGTCGTCTGGGGGAGGCTACACCTTC.

This clone was detected only a few times. V and J are TRBV27 and TRBJ1-2; unclear D gene. V lost 5 bases, J lost 8 bases, and 15 bases lay in between. Per germline, CDR1 MNHEY and CDR2 SMNVEV (reference sequence). CDR3 length equals 13 residues. CDR3 DNA sequence: TGTGCCAGCAGTCTCTCACCCGGGAAGGGCTACACCTTC. This codes for CASSLSPGKGYTF.

This chain links TRBV13 with TRBJ2-7; TRBD2 matches at 8 bases. Germline V lookup: CDR1 PRHDT, CDR2 FYEKMQ (reference sequence). Trimming at V came to 3 bases and at J to 2 bases, leaving 3 bases not matched to a gene. The CDR3 totals 14 residues. The CDR3 nucleotides are TGTGCCAGCAGCTTTAACGGGGGGGCCTACGAGCAGTACTTC. It translates to CASSFNGGAYEQYF.

The chain carries TRBV9 and TRBJ2-2, with D hard to call. This CDR3 region has 17 residues. V was shortened by 0 bases and J by 2 bases, with 14 bases between the two germline ends. Germline CDR1 SGDLS, CDR2 YYNGEE. CDR3 nucleotides: TGTGCCAGCAGCGTAGCCAGGCAGGCGGTAAACACCGGGGAGCTGTTTTTT. It specifies CASSVARQAVNTGELFF.

The chain combines TRBV9 with TRBJ2-5; 7 nucleotides match TRBD1. The DNA matches TRBJ2-7 better at its end, which makes the J call doubtful. The CDR3 has 15 residues. CDR1 SGDLS and CDR2 YYNGEE come from the germline V gene. This CDR3 reads CASSRPGTASYEQYF. The CDR3 nucleotides are TGTGCCAGCAGCCGTCCCGGGACAGCCTCCTACGAGCAGTACTTC.

The chain couples TRBV12-5 to TRBJ2-2, with 8 bases fitting TRBD1. Germline loops: CDR1 LGHNT, CDR2 FRNRAP. The CDR3 has 15 amino acids. After removal of 7 bases from V and 6 bases from J, the junction contained 10 bases not matched to a gene. In nucleotides, the CDR3 is TGTGCTAGTGCATCCCCGGACAGGGTGTCCGGGGAGCTGTTTTTT. This codes for CASASPDRVSGELFF.

The chain links TRBV13 to TRBJ1-1; D may be TRBD1 (5 bases). The CDR3 consists of 14 residues. Trimming took 5 bases from V and 0 from J, leaving 10 bases between them. Germline V gives CDR1 PRHDT, CDR2 FYEKMQ (reference sequence). CDR3: CASSLGGMNTEAFF. CDR3 sequence (DNA): TGTGCCAGCAGCCTTGGGGGAATGAACACTGAAGCTTTCTTT.

The chain is built from TRBV7-9 and TRBJ1-4, with 9 bases matching TRBD1. The CDR3 covers 15 residues. Germline CDR1 reads SEHNR; CDR2 reads FQNEAQ (reference sequence). J gave up 8 bases and V 7 bases, and 11 bases lay outside the gene matches. CDR3 protein: CASTTLTGGEEKLFF. In DNA form, the CDR3 reads TGTGCCAGCACCACATTGACAGGGGGGGAGGAAAAACTGTTTTTT. The whole variable domain, filled in from reference TRBV7-9 and TRBJ1-4, reads DTGVSQNPRHKITKRGQNVTFRCDPISEHNRLYWYRQTLGQGPEFLTYFQNEAQLEKSRLLSDRFSAERPKGSFSTLEIQRTEQGDSAMYLCASTTLTGGEEKLFFGSGTQLSVL.

The gene calls are TRBV4-1 and TRBJ1-5; D might be TRBD1 (5 bases). Germline V CDR1 and CDR2: MGHRA, YSYEKL. With 1 base removed from V and 7 bases from J, the gap between germline ends came to 14 bases. The CDR3 spans 15 residues. The CDR3 bases are TGCGCCAGCAGCCAAGCCCGACAGCCCTCCCAGCCCCAGCATTTT. Its translation: CASSQARQPSQPQHF.

DNA of the CDR3: TGTGCCAGCAGCTTAGGTCTGGGTGCCTACGAGCAGTACTTC. This translates into CASSLGLGAYEQYF. The chain recombines TRBV11-2 with TRBJ2-7; D gene unclear. The V gene lost 1 base and the J gene lost 2 bases, with 9 bases spanning the gap. CDR3 length: 14 amino acids. CDR1 and CDR2 (germline): SGHAT, FQNNGV. Variable domain in full (rest from reference TRBV11-2 and TRBJ2-7): EAGVAQSPRYKIIEKRQSVAFWCNPISGHATLYWYQQILGQGPKLLIQFQNNGVVDDSQLPKDRFSAERLKGVDSTLKIQPAKLEDSAVYLCASSLGLGAYEQYFGPGTRLTVT.

The V gene is TRBV21-1, the J gene TRBJ1-5. TRBV21-1 is assigned pseudogene status. The CDR3 sequence is 16 residues long. The CDR3 sequence is CASRGPSQAFNQPQHF. Written as DNA, the CDR3 is TGTGCCAGCAGAGGACCCTCTCAGGCCTTCAATCAGCCCCAGCATTTT.

The V and J genes are TRBV11-2 and TRBJ2-4; either TRBD1 or TRBD2 may supply D (5 bases each). The length of the CDR3 is 13 residues. V dropped 8 bases and J dropped 8 bases, with 16 bases sitting between them. The V gene's germline CDR1 is SGHAT and CDR2 FQNNGV. The chain's CDR3 is CASGHWAGDIQYF. The CDR3 nucleotides read TGTGCCAGCGGACATTGGGCCGGGGACATTCAGTACTTC.

The V gene is TRBV27, the J gene TRBJ2-3, with TRBD2 as a possible D gene (7 bases). The length of the CDR3 is 13 residues. The germline gives CDR1 MNHEY, CDR2 SMNVEV (reference sequence). Here the CDR3 reads CDLGGDSTDTQYF. Here the CDR3 DNA reads TGTGACTTAGGGGGGGATAGCACAGATACGCAGTATTTT.

The chain recombines TRBV4-2 with TRBJ1-2; TRBD1 might be the D (5 bases). V lost 4 bases and J 0 bases, leaving 12 bases between the germline ends. The CDR3 has 15 residues. Germline lookup yields CDR1 LGHNA and CDR2 YNFKEQ. The CDR3 loop is CASSPRDSSNYGYTF. The CDR3 DNA reads as TGTGCCAGCAGCCCCAGGGACTCCTCTAACTATGGCTACACCTTC.

The rearrangement uses TRBV2 and TRBJ2-2; D is unresolved. This CDR3 has 12 residues. Germline loops: CDR1 SNHLY, CDR2 FYNNEI. The V gene lost 8 bases and the J gene lost 0 bases, with 4 bases spanning the gap. CDR3 region: CASLANTGELFF. For the CDR3, the DNA is TGTGCCAGCCTAGCGAACACCGGGGAGCTGTTTTTT. Looking up the rest from reference TRBV2 and TRBJ2-2 gives the full variable domain: EPEVTQTPSHQVTQMGQEVILRCVPISNHLYFYWYRQILGQKVEFLVSFYNNEISEKSEIFDDQFSVERPDGSNFTLKIRSTKLEDSAMYFCASLANTGELFFGEGSRLTVL.

The chain combines TRBV12-5 with TRBJ2-1, with TRBD1 as a possible D gene (6 bases). Trimming removed 8 bases from V and 12 bases from J, with 14 bases in between. The CDR3 is 11 amino acids. CDR1 and CDR2 (germline): LGHNT, FRNRAP. CDR3 protein: CASRYGTMQFF. The CDR3 DNA reads TGTGCTAGTCGGTACGGGACAATGCAGTTCTTC.

The chain combines TRBV9 with TRBJ1-3, with D maybe TRBD1 (5 bases). The CDR3 spans 16 residues. The ends were cut back, 4 bases at V and 0 bases at J, with 14 bases in the middle. Looked up from germline, CDR1 is SGDLS and CDR2 is YYNGEE. The DNA of the CDR3 is TGTGCCAGCAGCTCTCCCACGGGGCACTCTGGAAACACCATATATTTT. Its translation: CASSSPTGHSGNTIYF.

The chain uses TRBV7-9 and TRBJ1-2, with 9 positions matching TRBD1. With 1 base clipped from V and 3 bases from J, the junction kept 3 bases outside the gene matches. Germline lookup yields CDR1 SEHNR and CDR2 FQNEAQ (reference sequence). The CDR3 is made up of 15 amino acids. In DNA, the CDR3 is TGTGCCAGCAGCTTAGGGGACAGGGTAGACTATGGCTACACCTTC. It translates to CASSLGDRVDYGYTF. Together with reference TRBV7-9 and TRBJ1-2, the CDR3 gives the full variable domain: DTGVSQNPRHKITKRGQNVTFRCDPISEHNRLYWYRQTLGQGPEFLTYFQNEAQLEKSRLLSDRFSAERPKGSFSTLEIQRTEQGDSAMYLCASSLGDRVDYGYTFGSGTRLTVV.